A selection of T cell receptor beta chains follows, all from one sample in a study of T cells in Graves' hyperthyroidism and ophthalmopathy. TCRdb analysed the multiplex PCR reads with MiXCR anew, one entry per CDR3 protein. The data hold more than 300,000 distinct CDR3 sequences, with about 18% observed a single time. The sequenced sample was blood. The origin of the receptors is a woman aged 25 to 39 with Graves' hyperthyroidism that later progressed to Graves' ophthalmopathy. Each CDR3 is given with its conserved first and last residue. Each record gives: D gene, clone size, J gene, V gene, CDR3 DNA, CDR3 protein. D genes are given only for firm matches. Rows give clone size only sometimes, using once, few, many, or a class for an expanded clone.

. | . | TRBJ2-7 | TRBV12-3/TRBV12-4 | TGTGCCAGCAGTTTTAGAGGGGATACCTACGAGCAGTACTTC | CASSFRGDTYEQYF
TRBD1 | many | TRBJ2-5 | TRBV29-1 | TGCAGCGTGGGGACAGGAGAGACCCAGTACTTC | CSVGTGETQYF
. | many | TRBJ1-5 | TRBV9 | TGTGCCAGCAGCGCCCTTCAGGACAGCAATCAGCCCCAGCATTTT | CASSALQDSNQPQHF
TRBD1 | many | TRBJ1-4 | TRBV7-9 | TGTGCCAGCAGCCCGGACAGGGGCAGCGGTGAAAAACTGTTTTTT | CASSPDRGSGEKLFF
. | many | TRBJ2-5 | TRBV28 | TGTGCCAGCAGTTTTGGTGAACAGGGAATAGAGACCCAGTACTTC | CASSFGEQGIETQYF
. | many | TRBJ1-1 | TRBV13 | TGTGCCAGCAGCTTAGGCCTGGAGGGGCGCACTGAAGCTTTCTTT | CASSLGLEGRTEAFF
TRBD1 | . | TRBJ1-2 | TRBV3-1 | TGTGCCAGCAGTCGACAGGGGAGTACTGGCTACACCTTC | CASSRQGSTGYTF
. | many | TRBJ2-2 | TRBV19 | TGTGCCAGTAGTATGGGGGCGGCCGGGGAGCTGTTTTTT | CASSMGAAGELFF
TRBD2 | many | TRBJ2-7 | TRBV28 | TGTGCCAGCTTTGCGGGACTAGCGTATTACGAGCAGTACTTC | CASFAGLAYYEQYF
TRBD2 | many | TRBJ2-2 | TRBV28 | TGTGCCAGCAGTCGGGGACTAGCGGGAGGGCCCCTGAACACCGGGGAGCTGTTTTTT | CASSRGLAGGPLNTGELFF
. | . | TRBJ1-1 | TRBV20-1 | TGCAGTGCTCTGACAGGTATGAACACTGAAGCTTTCTTT | CSALTGMNTEAFF
TRBD2 | many | TRBJ2-2 | TRBV6-1 | TGTGCCAGCAGCCGAAGGACTAGCGGGAGTAGGGTTTTAGCCGGGGAGCTGTTTTTT | CASSRRTSGSRVLAGELFF
. | . | TRBJ2-5 | TRBV19 | TGTGCCAGTACCAAGGGGGTGGGCAGCCAAGAGACCCAGCACTTC | CASTKGVGSQETQHF
. | many | TRBJ1-4 | TRBV15 | TGTGCCACCAGCAGAGATCTAACAGGTGAAAAACTGTTTTTT | CATSRDLTGEKLFF
TRBD1 | . | TRBJ2-1 | TRBV6-9 | TGTGCCAGCAGTTACGGACAGGGGGCGTTTAATGAGCAGTTCTTC | CASSYGQGAFNEQFF
. | few | TRBJ2-1 | TRBV20-1 | TGCAGTGCTAGGTTGGGTAGCCGCAATGAGCAGTTCTTC | CSARLGSRNEQFF
. | many | TRBJ1-2 | TRBV19 | TGTGCCAGTCGGTCATCAGGTTGGAACAACTATGGCTACACCTTC | CASRSSGWNNYGYTF
. | . | TRBJ1-3 | TRBV7-8 | TGTGCCAGCAGCCAAGGACGAAGCTCTGGAAACACCATATATTTT | CASSQGRSSGNTIYF
TRBD2 | many | TRBJ2-1 | TRBV2 | TGTGCCTCCGCCCGGACTAGCGGGACCTACGATGAGCAGTTCTTC | CASARTSGTYDEQFF
. | . | TRBJ1-1 | TRBV19 | TGTGCCAGTACCCCCTTACGTAGAGAGAACACTGAAGCTTTCTTT | CASTPLRRENTEAFF
. | many | TRBJ2-7 | TRBV10-3 | TGTGCCATCAACAACAGGGTGGGCCACGAGCAGTACTTC | CAINNRVGHEQYF
TRBD1 | . | TRBJ2-7 | TRBV20-1 | TGCAGTGCTAGAACAGGGGCCGAGCAGTACTTC | CSARTGAEQYF
. | . | TRBJ1-2 | TRBV6-1 | TGTGCCAGCAGTGAAAGTCAAAGCTATGGCTACACCTTC | CASSESQSYGYTF
. | few | TRBJ2-5 | TRBV4-1 | TGCGCCAGCAGCCAAGATATATGGAGACTCCAAGAGACCCAGTACTTC | CASSQDIWRLQETQYF
TRBD1 | . | TRBJ2-1 | TRBV20-1 | TGCAGTGCTAGACTAAGTACCCGGGACAGGCCCCTGGGGGCCTGGAATGAGCAGTTCTTC | CSARLSTRDRPLGAWNEQFF
. | many | TRBJ2-6 | TRBV24-1 | TGTGCCACCAGTGACCCGTCGACAGGCGCTGGGGCCAACGTCCTGACTTTC | CATSDPSTGAGANVLTF
TRBD1 | few | TRBJ2-5 | TRBV6-1 | TGTGCCAGCAGTTTTCACTCCGGACAGGGGGCCGAGACCCAGTACTTC | CASSFHSGQGAETQYF
. | few | TRBJ1-1 | TRBV18 | TGTGCCAGCTCACCATCCGGTGGCAGGGCCAACACTGAAGCTTTCTTT | CASSPSGGRANTEAFF
. | many | TRBJ2-7 | TRBV5-1 | TGCGCCAGCAGCTTGTCCGGGACACCGAGCGGCGAGCAGTACTTC | CASSLSGTPSGEQYF
TRBD1 | . | TRBJ1-4 | TRBV15 | TGTGCCACCAGCTTCAACAGGGGTACTAATGAAAAACTGTTTTTT | CATSFNRGTNEKLFF
. | many | TRBJ2-6 | TRBV19 | TGTGCCAGTAAAGGCGGCGGGTCCCGCTCTGGGGCCAACGTCCTGACTTTC | CASKGGGSRSGANVLTF
TRBD1 | many | TRBJ1-6 | TRBV7-9 | TGTGCCAGCAGCTTAGGGCCAACGGGGCAGGGGGATTCACCCCTCCACTTT | CASSLGPTGQGDSPLHF
. | . | TRBJ2-1 | TRBV2 | TGTGCCAGCAGTGAGAGTGGCCTCTCCTACAATGAGCAGTTCTTC | CASSESGLSYNEQFF
. | . | TRBJ1-1 | TRBV6-6 | TGTGCCAGCAGTTACGTTCCAGGGGTGAACACTGAAGCTTTCTTT | CASSYVPGVNTEAFF
. | few | TRBJ2-1 | TRBV5-1 | TGCGCCAGCAGCTTGGGGGGGATGTACAATGAGCAGTTCTTC | CASSLGGMYNEQFF
. | few | TRBJ1-3 | TRBV18 | TGTGCCAGCTCACCATACAGACAATCTGGAAACACCATATATTTT | CASSPYRQSGNTIYF
. | . | TRBJ2-7 | TRBV3-1 | TGTGCCAGCAGCCAAGTCCCAGGGTTAAGCGAGCAGTACTTC | CASSQVPGLSEQYF
TRBD1 | many | TRBJ2-7 | TRBV12-3/TRBV12-4 | TGTGCCAGCAACATTAGGGACAGGCCCTCCTACGAGCAGTACTTC | CASNIRDRPSYEQYF